The rows below give T cell receptor beta chains drawn from one sample of a study of T-cell memory formation after mild COVID-19. One entry per CDR3 protein, called by TCRdb with MiXCR from the 5' RACE reads. The profile shows around 450,000 distinct CDR3 sequences, around 19% of them singletons. Material: PBMCs or a T cell subset sorted from them (not recorded which). These receptors were taken from an adult woman who had mild COVID-19 (a few samples of this study predate the infection). Cell type and time point are not known. The CDR3 runs from the conserved cysteine through the conserved F or W. D genes are given only for firm matches. Not every row has a clone size; where given, it reads once, few, many or a size class.

>TRBJ1-2|.|TRBV29-1|.
CSVVFVSAGYGYTF
TGCAGCGTTGTGTTCGTTTCCGCAGGGTACGGCTACACCTTC
>TRBJ1-2|TRBD1|TRBV2|.
CASSEAGLTGDYGYTF
TGTGCCAGCAGTGAAGCGGGTTTGACAGGGGACTATGGCTACACCTTC
>TRBJ2-3|TRBD2|TRBV3-1|.
CASSQRGGVVDTQYF
TGTGCCAGCAGCCAACGGGGGGGCGTAGTTGATACGCAGTATTTT
>TRBJ1-1|TRBD1|TRBV14|few
CASSQVGDRPLNTEAFF
TGTGCCAGCAGCCAAGTTGGGGACAGGCCCTTGAACACTGAAGCTTTCTTT
>TRBJ1-1|.|TRBV11-3|few
CASSPSALRGTEAFF
TGTGCCAGCAGCCCCTCGGCCCTCCGGGGCACTGAAGCTTTCTTT
>TRBJ1-6|.|TRBV3-1|.
CASSQSRAGNSPLHF
TGTGCCAGCAGCCAAAGCAGGGCGGGAAATTCACCCCTCCACTTT
>TRBJ2-3|.|TRBV9|few
CASGPDTQYF
TGTGCCAGCGGGCCAGATACGCAGTATTTT
>TRBJ2-5|TRBD2|TRBV4-1|few
CASSQDPLAGVQETQYF
TGCGCCAGCAGCCAAGATCCGCTAGCGGGGGTCCAAGAGACCCAGTACTTC
>TRBJ1-3|.|TRBV7-9|few
CASSPKGRSPGNTIYF
TGTGCCAGCAGTCCTAAGGGCCGGAGTCCTGGAAACACCATATATTTT
>TRBJ2-7|.|TRBV5-1|many
CASSLSQEGYEQYF
TGCGCCAGCAGCTTATCGCAGGAAGGCTACGAGCAGTACTTC
>TRBJ1-3|.|TRBV15|.
CATSREVGSGNTIYF
TGTGCCACCAGCAGAGAGGTGGGCTCTGGAAACACCATATATTTT
>TRBJ1-2|.|TRBV19|.
CASFAFGYTF
TGTGCCAGTTTTGCTTTCGGCTACACCTTC
>TRBJ2-7|TRBD2|TRBV20-1|few
CSANGLAGDEDEQYF
TGCAGTGCTAATGGACTAGCGGGAGATGAGGACGAGCAGTACTTC
>TRBJ2-3|.|TRBV9|.
CASSVSLGGTDTQYF
TGTGCCAGCAGCGTATCCCTAGGTGGCACAGATACGCAGTATTTT
>TRBJ2-1|TRBD2|TRBV7-9|.
CASSVGLAGWDEQFF
TGTGCCAGCAGCGTCGGATTAGCGGGATGGGATGAGCAGTTCTTC
>TRBJ2-3|.|TRBV15|.
CATSRVPITDTQYF
TGTGCCACCAGCAGAGTACCGATCACAGATACGCAGTATTTT
>TRBJ1-1|TRBD1|TRBV7-8|few
CASSLATMTGASYTEAFF
TGTGCCAGCAGCTTAGCTACGATGACAGGGGCCTCATACACTGAAGCTTTCTTT
>TRBJ2-6|.|TRBV5-1|few
CASSLVGANVLTF
TGCGCCAGCAGCTTGGTTGGGGCCAACGTCCTGACTTTC
>TRBJ1-5|.|TRBV2|.
CASSEDQAQPQHF
TGTGCCAGCAGTGAAGACCAAGCACAGCCCCAGCATTTT
>TRBJ1-3|.|TRBV7-2|.
CASSRRRVSGNTTYF
TGTGCCAGCAGTCGGAGACGGGTCTCTGGAAACACCACATATTTT
>TRBJ1-6|TRBD1|TRBV4-1|many
CASSQNPGQDNSPLHF
TGCGCCAGCAGCCAAAATCCGGGACAGGATAATTCACCCCTCCACTTT
>TRBJ2-1|TRBD2|TRBV4-3|few
CASSHRLAGLEQFF
TGCGCCAGCAGCCATAGGCTAGCGGGCCTCGAGCAGTTCTTC
>TRBJ2-7|.|TRBV12-3/TRBV12-4|.
CASSLRGAHPLEQYF
TGTGCCAGCAGTTTAAGGGGGGCTCACCCTCTCGAGCAGTACTTC
>TRBJ2-1|.|TRBV5-1|.
CASSLGTPTQHEQFF
TGCGCCAGCAGCTTAGGGACTCCAACGCAACATGAGCAGTTCTTC